This entry features one T cell receptor (beta chain) sequence. This clonotype was recorded at least ten times. This receptor's antigen is unknown. Per-base qualities were not stored, and no clone one base away is much larger. The CDR3 has 13 amino acids, counting the end cysteine and phenylalanine. Only CDR3 DNA remains: 39 bases, in frame from the first base. The germline V gene (reference sequence) provides CDR1 DFQATT and CDR2 SNEGSKA. Trimming costs V 6 bases and J 5 bases, and their ends lie 11 bases apart. This sample was taken from a study of T cells after yellow fever vaccination (dated by TCRdb to between 2018 and 2021). Concerning the study at large: Libraries from fractions with low cell numbers were prepared with the SMART-Seq v4 Ultra Low Input RNA kit. To track T-cell clones before and after primary and booster YFV17D yellow fever vaccination, bulk TCR alpha and beta repertoires were sequenced longitudinally. The cohort comprised two healthy male donors, one aged 18 to 29 and one aged 30 to 40 years. Blood was collected at multiple timepoints before and after primary and secondary immunization, and bulk PBMC replicates and cell subsets were isolated.

Synthesis of TCR cDNA relied on 5'RACE template switching, a step that introduced a universal primer site along with unique molecular identifiers. Priming of cDNA synthesis was performed from both the TCR alpha and TCR beta constant segments. Library amplification used two PCR steps, and the second PCR step added sample barcodes and sequencing adapters. Sequencing of libraries was done on Illumina HiSeq 2500 (2x100 bp) or NovaSeq (2x150 bp). Per the original workflow: Reads were demultiplexed and collapsed into UMI consensus sequences with MIGEC, and V(D)J alignment was performed with MiXCR. Vaccine-responding clonotypes were defined with edgeR using replicate PBMC samples, requiring FDR below 0.01 and a log2 fold change above 5 up to day 15. Each bulk clonotype was labeled CD4 or CD8 based on which sequenced repertoire, CD4 or CD8, contained the clonotype at higher abundance. The public reads were quality trimmed at Q25 with fastp and then assembled into clones with MiXCR by TCRdb, keeping productive beta chains. Identical CDR3 proteins give one entry, which carries the most common genes and DNA. None of the V and J calls come from the authors' own analysis; TCRdb made them. This sample lists approximately 69,000 distinct CDR3 sequences; 5% to 6.5% were detected once. The ten largest clones take up less than 2.5% of the sample.

What the treatment or condition label conveys for this sample: live attenuated yellow fever vaccine strain. A standard Ficoll-Paque protocol was used to isolate PBMCs from peripheral blood. Dynabeads CD4 and CD8 positive selection kits were used to isolate the CD4 and CD8 T-cell fractions. TriZol was used to extract RNA from bulk PBMCs, from CD4 and CD8 fractions, and from dextramer-positive and dextramer-negative fractions. The study at large found these results: The secondary T-cell response was weaker than the primary response but faster, peaking on day 5 instead of day 15. Most clones expanded after primary vaccination (approximately 97% of CD4 and approximately 86% of CD8) were re-detected after the booster, suggesting that broad memory maintenance occurred. Because the study included only two donors, the extent to which the findings can be generalized is limited. Because abundant contaminating clonotypes from the bulk population could be contained in FACS-sorted repertoires, computational filtering was required. A small fraction of clonotypes appeared in both the CD4 and CD8 compartments, likely as a result of convergent recombination.

The source material was CD4+ T cells sorted from PBMCs, sampled less than 16 days after the first yellow fever vaccination. The sequence joins TRBV20-1 to TRBJ2-6; the D gene remains uncertain. This clonotype originated in a man aged 18 to 30 who received the YFV17D yellow fever vaccine. The CDR3 loop reads CSALPGRANVLTF. In nucleotides, the sequence is TGCAGTGCGCTACCTGGTAGGGCCAACGTCCTGACTTTC.